The rows below give T cell receptor beta chains drawn from one sample of a study of response to subunit inactivated influenza vaccine. Each CDR3 protein gets one entry after TCRdb re-called the RT-PCR reads with MiXCR. The table records almost 600,000 distinct CDR3 sequences, approximately 15% of them present only once. Sequenced material: PBMCs from blood, taken roughly 12 days after vaccination. The receptors derive from a man aged 50-60 years who received an inactivated influenza vaccine. The conserved cysteine and the conserved F or W are not part of the CDR3 here. Clone size appears in some rows only: once, few, many, or a class for an expanded clone.

v_gene: TRBV6-1
abundance: few
CDR3aa: ASSERGDTEAF

v_gene: TRBV24-1
abundance: few
CDR3aa: ATSDWGPTEETQY

v_gene: TRBV6-2/TRBV6-3
abundance: -
CDR3aa: ASSRPRGAPALGETQY

v_gene: TRBV7-2
abundance: many
CDR3aa: ASSMGTSGRTDTQY

v_gene: TRBV7-2
abundance: few
CDR3aa: ASSFLGSRNNYNEQF

v_gene: TRBV2
abundance: -
CDR3aa: ASSEVGLSYNEQF

v_gene: TRBV12-3/TRBV12-4
abundance: many
CDR3aa: ASSRGGELF

v_gene: TRBV6-2/TRBV6-3
abundance: -
CDR3aa: ASRDAGTANYEQY

v_gene: TRBV5-1
abundance: -
CDR3aa: ASSWGQDTGELF

v_gene: TRBV7-2
abundance: -
CDR3aa: ASSLTSGGGETQY

v_gene: TRBV20-1
abundance: -
CDR3aa: CARDLGGGQAGELF

v_gene: TRBV28
abundance: few
CDR3aa: ASSLAYRGGNEKLF

v_gene: TRBV3-1
abundance: few
CDR3aa: ASKGLAETSTDTQY

v_gene: TRBV3-1
abundance: once
CDR3aa: ASSQDSPSGRTIDIQY

v_gene: TRBV4-3
abundance: -
CDR3aa: ASSQDPASGRDTQY

v_gene: TRBV2
abundance: -
CDR3aa: ASRAGTSRYNEQF

v_gene: TRBV6-2/TRBV6-3
abundance: -
CDR3aa: ASGYPGTSGRFAGELF

v_gene: TRBV4-3
abundance: few
CDR3aa: ASSQGNYGGLVDTQY

v_gene: TRBV24-1
abundance: -
CDR3aa: ATSDTTGKANTGELF

v_gene: TRBV6-2/TRBV6-3
abundance: few
CDR3aa: ASRGYGTGGDQPQH

v_gene: TRBV9
abundance: -
CDR3aa: ASRQGQVDEQF

v_gene: TRBV7-6
abundance: -
CDR3aa: ASSRRGQGTYNEQF

v_gene: TRBV28
abundance: -
CDR3aa: ASSPPGQGWNGYT

v_gene: TRBV20-1
abundance: few
CDR3aa: SATDRGYATNEKLF

v_gene: TRBV20-1
abundance: few
CDR3aa: SASGQVGETQY

v_gene: TRBV3-1
abundance: -
CDR3aa: ASSQEVSGGTYTQY

v_gene: TRBV27
abundance: few
CDR3aa: ASSIVTGDEQF

v_gene: TRBV11-2
abundance: few
CDR3aa: ASSPLGQIQETQY

v_gene: TRBV18
abundance: -
CDR3aa: ASSPEGQRGNTIY

v_gene: TRBV20-1
abundance: few
CDR3aa: SARKGARQETQY

v_gene: TRBV12-2
abundance: -
CDR3aa: ASRPRLGDITGEQY

v_gene: TRBV7-2
abundance: -
CDR3aa: ASSPPTASGNYGYT

v_gene: TRBV20-1
abundance: -
CDR3aa: SARAGSRYEQY

v_gene: TRBV10-3
abundance: -
CDR3aa: AISESDNYNEQF

v_gene: TRBV9
abundance: -
CDR3aa: ASSEGSGAYNEQF

v_gene: TRBV12-3/TRBV12-4
abundance: many
CDR3aa: ASSPHNRQAKNIQY

v_gene: TRBV5-1
abundance: -
CDR3aa: ASSLGSGASEQY

v_gene: TRBV13
abundance: many
CDR3aa: ASGKGLYEQY